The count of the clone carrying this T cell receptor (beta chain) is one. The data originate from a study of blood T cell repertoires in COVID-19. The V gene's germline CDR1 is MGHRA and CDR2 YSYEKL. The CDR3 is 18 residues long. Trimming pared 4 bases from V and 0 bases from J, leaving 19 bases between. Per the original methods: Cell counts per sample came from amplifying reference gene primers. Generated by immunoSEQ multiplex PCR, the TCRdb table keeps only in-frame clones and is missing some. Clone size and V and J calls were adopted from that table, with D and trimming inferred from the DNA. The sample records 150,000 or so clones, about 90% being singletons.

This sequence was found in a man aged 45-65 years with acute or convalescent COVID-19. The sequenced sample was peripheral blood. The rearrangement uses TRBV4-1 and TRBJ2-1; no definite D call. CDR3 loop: CASSLLPPPLLSYNEQFF. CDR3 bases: TGCGCCAGCAGCCTCCTCCCCCCCCCACTCCTCTCCTACAATGAGCAGTTCTTC.